The 27 T cell receptor beta chains below come from one sample, sequenced in a study of CD4+ T cells in melanoma. Assay: immunoSEQ multiplex PCR; the TCRdb copy retains only in-frame clones and omits some. The sample holds some 10,000 clones, approximately 69% seen once. The sample consisted of peripheral blood. These receptors were taken from a human donor with melanoma.

V gene TRBV11-3 combines with J gene TRBJ2-5, with D perhaps TRBD1 (6 bases). Germline V gene data show CDR1 as SGHNT and CDR2 as YENEEA. CDR3 length: 14 residues. The ends were cut back, 5 bases at V and 1 base at J, with 11 bases in the middle. CDR3 sequence (DNA): TGTGCCAGCAGCCCTCGGACAGCCCAAGAGACCCAGTACTTC. It translates to CASSPRTAQETQYF.

The chain carries TRBV4-2 and TRBJ1-6; 7 nucleotides agree with TRBD1. The CDR3 spans 14 residues. V was pared by 5 bases and J by 7 bases, with 5 bases of the junction left unmatched. Germline lookup yields CDR1 LGHNA and CDR2 YNFKEQ. The CDR3 sequence: CASSFQGENSPLHF. CDR3 nucleotides: TGTGCCAGCAGCTTCCAGGGGGAGAATTCACCCCTCCACTTT.

This clone has only a few counts. V and J are TRBV10-3 and TRBJ1-2; 10 nucleotides align to TRBD1. This CDR3 contains 13 residues. From germline, CDR1 is ENHRY and CDR2 SYGVKD. With 7 bases clipped from V and 7 bases from J, the junction kept 6 bases outside the gene matches. CDR3 loop: CAITGTGESGYTF. The DNA for the CDR3 is TGTGCCATCACAGGGACAGGGGAGAGTGGCTACACCTTC.

This rearrangement joins TRBV5-1 to TRBJ1-1; TRBD1 matches at 7 bases. The CDR3 runs 14 residues. Looked up from germline, CDR1 is SGHRS and CDR2 is YFSETQ. Trimming at V came to 0 bases and at J to 4 bases, leaving 3 bases not matched to a gene. CDR3 in amino acids: CASSLGQGGTEAFF. CDR3 sequence (DNA): TGCGCCAGCAGCTTGGGACAGGGTGGCACTGAAGCTTTCTTT. Complete variable domain (other parts from reference TRBV5-1 and TRBJ1-1): KAGVTQTPRYLIKTRGQQVTLSCSPISGHRSVSWYQQTPGQGLQFLFEYFSETQRNKGNFPGRFSGRQFSNSRSEMNVSTLELGDSALYLCASSLGQGGTEAFFGQGTRLTVV.

The rearrangement links TRBV2 to TRBJ2-4, with TRBD1 matching over 9 bases. This CDR3 is built from 14 residues. Losses at the gene ends were 8 bases for V and 2 bases for J; bases not matched to a gene: 4. Germline CDR1 SNHLY, CDR2 FYNNEI. CDR3 loop: CASGGQGTKNIQYF. DNA for the CDR3: TGTGCCAGCGGTGGACAGGGGACCAAAAACATTCAGTACTTC. Using reference TRBV2 and TRBJ2-4 for the parts outside the CDR3, the full variable domain is EPEVTQTPSHQVTQMGQEVILRCVPISNHLYFYWYRQILGQKVEFLVSFYNNEISEKSEIFDDQFSVERPDGSNFTLKIRSTKLEDSAMYFCASGGQGTKNIQYFGAGTRLSVL.

A few counts support this clone. CDR3 region: CASRSYRTELNTEAFF. The DNA for the CDR3 is TGTGCCAGCAGGAGCTATAGGACAGAACTGAACACTGAAGCTTTCTTT. This chain uses TRBV2 with TRBJ1-1, with D possibly TRBD1 on 6 matching bases. The V and J ends lost 6 bases and 0 bases respectively, with 17 bases between them. Germline CDR1 reads SNHLY; CDR2 reads FYNNEI. CDR3 length equals 16 residues.

This clone was seen just once. The chain recombines TRBV5-5 with TRBJ1-6; tentative D call: TRBD1 (5 bases). Trimming left V 6 bases short and J 12 bases short, with 19 bases between. This CDR3 is built from 14 residues. CDR1 and CDR2 from the germline V gene are SGHKS and YYEKEE (reference sequence). The CDR3: CASNPRGLGGPLHF. The CDR3 DNA follows: TGTGCCAGCAACCCTAGGGGCCTCGGCGGACCCCTCCACTTT.

This sequence joins TRBV2 and TRBJ1-5, with D tentatively TRBD1 (6 bases). Looked up from germline, CDR1 is SNHLY and CDR2 is FYNNEI. The CDR3 is 13 residues long. With 7 bases removed from V and 2 bases from J, the gap between germline ends came to 9 bases. CDR3 sequence: CASNNRGNQPQHF. The DNA for the CDR3 is TGTGCCAGCAATAACAGGGGCAATCAGCCCCAGCATTTT.

The rearrangement uses TRBV5-5 and TRBJ1-4; D gene unclear. Germline V gene sequence: CDR1 SGHKS, CDR2 YYEKEE (reference sequence). V lost 5 bases to trimming and J lost 7 bases, with 21 bases between them. This CDR3 contains 16 residues. This CDR3 is CASSLSLGLGAEKLFF. The CDR3 bases are TGTGCCAGCAGTCTGAGCCTCGGACTAGGCGCTGAAAAACTGTTTTTT.

This clone was seen only once. The genes are TRBV2 and TRBJ2-1; 7 bases align to TRBD1. The length of the CDR3 is 14 residues. Germline V lookup: CDR1 SNHLY, CDR2 FYNNEI. V was pared by 5 bases and J by 8 bases, with 9 bases of the junction left unmatched. The CDR3 spells CASSSWTGFDEQFF. The CDR3 DNA sequence: TGTGCCAGCAGTTCCTGGACAGGCTTCGATGAGCAGTTCTTC.

This sequence joins TRBV27 and TRBJ2-2, with 7 bases matching TRBD1. The CDR3 spans 14 residues. From germline, CDR1 is MNHEY and CDR2 SMNVEV (reference sequence). V lost 6 bases and J lost 1; bases outside the gene matches: 2. CDR3 amino acids: CASRRTGNTGELFF. The CDR3 DNA sequence: TGTGCCAGCAGGAGGACAGGGAACACCGGGGAGCTGTTTTTT.

This chain links TRBV11-2 with TRBJ2-6; D not resolved. The germline V gene encodes CDR1 SGHAT and CDR2 FQNNGV. The CDR3 consists of 12 residues. Between the trimmed V and J ends, which lost 10 bases and 1 base, there was a span of 5 bases. CDR3 sequence (DNA): TGTGCCACCTCATCTGGGGCCAACGTCCTGACTTTC. Its translation is CATSSGANVLTF.

This clone appeared a single time. The V gene is TRBV19, the J gene TRBJ2-1; unclear D gene. Germline CDR1 and CDR2: LNHDA and SQIVND (reference sequence). The germline V and J ends were trimmed by 3 bases and 0 bases, with 9 bases remaining between them. The CDR3 runs to 15 residues. The DNA of the CDR3 is TGTGCCAGTAGTATTGGCCAGAGCTCCTACAATGAGCAGTTCTTC. It codes for CASSIGQSSYNEQFF. Variable domain in full (rest from reference TRBV19 and TRBJ2-1): DGGITQSPKYLFRKEGQNVTLSCEQNLNHDAMYWYRQDPGQGLRLIYYSQIVNDFQKGDIAEGYSVSREKKESFPLTVTSAQKNPTAFYLCASSIGQSSYNEQFFGPGTRLTVL.

To note about this clone: Other nucleotide sequences from this sample produce the same CDR3. This chain connects TRBV2 to TRBJ2-5; TRBD1 aligns across 7 bases. V lost 3 bases and J lost 7; bases outside the gene matches: 2. The germline gives CDR1 SNHLY, CDR2 FYNNEI. CDR3 length equals 12 residues. CDR3 protein: CASSEDRRTQYF. The CDR3 DNA follows: TGTGCCAGCAGTGAGGACAGGAGGACCCAGTACTTC.

The chain employs TRBV6-5 and TRBJ2-2, with a weak D call TRBD2 (5 bases). V was clipped by 2 bases and J by 5 bases, with 9 bases between them. CDR3 length equals 14 residues. Germline loops: CDR1 MNHEY, CDR2 SVGAGI. This CDR3 reads CASSYGRETGELFF. DNA for the CDR3: TGTGCCAGCAGTTACGGGAGAGAAACCGGGGAGCTGTTTTTT.

This clone was seen a few times. CDR3 sequence reads: CASSLGQGEAFF. CDR3 nucleotides: TGTGCCAGCAGCCTCGGACAGGGGGAAGCTTTCTTT. The chain recombines TRBV7-9 with TRBJ1-1, with TRBD1 identical over 9 bases. Germline CDR1 and CDR2: SEHNR and FQNEAQ (reference sequence). J was trimmed by 8 bases and V by 5 bases; bases with no gene match: 3. This CDR3 contains 12 residues.

The chain recombines TRBV5-5 with TRBJ2-2; TRBD1 matches 8 bases. The CDR3 runs 13 residues. Germline loops: CDR1 SGHKS, CDR2 YYEKEE (reference sequence). V lost 1 base and J lost 10; bases outside the gene matches: 3. The CDR3: CASSLPGGKELFF. In DNA form, the CDR3 reads TGTGCCAGCAGCTTGCCAGGGGGCAAGGAGCTGTTTTTT.

The chain links TRBV19 to TRBJ1-2; 9 positions agree with TRBD1. CDR3 length: 17 residues. With 5 bases clipped from V and 6 bases from J, the junction kept 16 bases outside the gene matches. Germline CDR1 and CDR2: LNHDA and SQIVND (reference sequence). CDR3 DNA: TGTGCCAGTAGTGCGGCGACAGGGGGAATGGGGTTGGATGGCTACACCTTC. Translation: CASSAATGGMGLDGYTF.

Turning to this clone: Given a much more abundant clone one base away, this may be a read error. Other DNA variants within this sample encode the same CDR3. The chain links TRBV27 to TRBJ2-1, with D hard to call. Germline V lookup: CDR1 MNHEY, CDR2 SMNVEV (reference sequence). V lost 5 bases to trimming and J lost 3 bases, with 2 bases between them. The CDR3 length is 11 residues. This CDR3 is CASSVYNEQFF. CDR3 sequence (DNA): TGTGCCAGCAGTGTCTACAATGAGCAGTTCTTC.

This clone was counted once. V usage is TRBV7-2 and J usage is TRBJ1-2; 9 positions match TRBD1. Germline-derived CDR1 and CDR2 are SGHTA and FQGNSA. V was pared by 4 bases and J by 8 bases, with 5 bases of the junction left unmatched. The CDR3 has 13 amino acids. The CDR3 bases are TGTGCCAGCAGCTCACAGGGGGCGCTCGGCTACACCTTC. Translation: CASSSQGALGYTF.

The chain combines TRBV27 with TRBJ1-6; possible D gene TRBD1, 5 bases. CDR3 length: 18 amino acids. Trimming took off 5 bases at V and 4 bases at J, with 21 bases between the two ends. Germline CDR1 reads MNHEY; CDR2 reads SMNVEV (reference sequence). The CDR3 region is CASSQDYPPGRYNSPLHF. In DNA form, the CDR3 reads TGTGCCAGCAGTCAAGACTACCCTCCGGGACGGTATAATTCACCCCTCCACTTT.

The V call is TRBV19, the J call TRBJ2-5; 9 nucleotides agree with TRBD1. The DNA end is a closer match to TRBJ2-7, so the J assignment may be wrong. The germline gives CDR1 LNHDA, CDR2 SQIVND (reference sequence). The CDR3 consists of 16 residues. The CDR3 loop reads CASSTPGTGYPYEQYF. Here the CDR3 DNA reads TGTGCCAGTAGTACACCCGGGACAGGGTACCCCTACGAGCAGTACTTC.

V is TRBV27 and J is TRBJ1-5, with TRBD1 as a possible D gene (6 bases). Germline CDR1 and CDR2: MNHEY and SMNVEV (reference sequence). This CDR3 has 17 residues. V was pared by 5 bases and J by 6 bases, with 23 bases between. CDR3 nucleotides: TGTGCCAGCAGTCCGCGCACCTTAAGCACCAGGGGTCAGCCCCAGCATTTT. As protein: CASSPRTLSTRGQPQHF.

By proportion, this clone is hyperexpanded. The chain couples TRBV5-5 to TRBJ1-6; no clear D. The CDR3 loop spans 12 amino acids. V was pared by 5 bases and J by 9 bases, with 9 bases between. The germline V gene has CDR1 SGHKS and CDR2 YYEKEE (reference sequence). The CDR3 spells CASRKESSPLHF. The CDR3 bases are TGTGCCAGCAGAAAGGAGAGTTCACCCCTCCACTTT.

This clone counts as medium-sized. The J gene is TRBJ1-1, the V gene TRBV27; D call uncertain. CDR3 length equals 13 residues. Germline V gene lookup returns CDR1 MNHEY and CDR2 SMNVEV (reference sequence). V lost 3 bases, J lost 0 bases, and 5 bases lay in between. CDR3 nucleotide sequence: TGTGCCAGCAGTTTTACTGTGAACACTGAAGCTTTCTTT. It codes for CASSFTVNTEAFF.

The chain employs TRBV18 and TRBJ1-1; D gene unclear. CDR1 is KGHSH, CDR2 LQKENI, per germline. CDR3 size: 15 residues. With 1 base removed from V and 0 bases from J, the gap between germline ends came to 9 bases. This chain's CDR3 is CASSPRTPVNTEAFF. CDR3 nucleotides: TGTGCCAGCTCACCACGAACTCCGGTGAACACTGAAGCTTTCTTT.

The chain links TRBV7-9 to TRBJ1-2; 7 bases match TRBD1. CDR3 length: 14 residues. CDR1 and CDR2 from the germline V gene are SEHNR and FQNEAQ (reference sequence). The V segment lost 9 bases and the J segment 0 bases; nucleotides outside the gene matches: 7. The CDR3 DNA reads TGTGCCAGTAGATCGGGACAGCCTAACTATGGCTACACCTTC. This codes for CASRSGQPNYGYTF.